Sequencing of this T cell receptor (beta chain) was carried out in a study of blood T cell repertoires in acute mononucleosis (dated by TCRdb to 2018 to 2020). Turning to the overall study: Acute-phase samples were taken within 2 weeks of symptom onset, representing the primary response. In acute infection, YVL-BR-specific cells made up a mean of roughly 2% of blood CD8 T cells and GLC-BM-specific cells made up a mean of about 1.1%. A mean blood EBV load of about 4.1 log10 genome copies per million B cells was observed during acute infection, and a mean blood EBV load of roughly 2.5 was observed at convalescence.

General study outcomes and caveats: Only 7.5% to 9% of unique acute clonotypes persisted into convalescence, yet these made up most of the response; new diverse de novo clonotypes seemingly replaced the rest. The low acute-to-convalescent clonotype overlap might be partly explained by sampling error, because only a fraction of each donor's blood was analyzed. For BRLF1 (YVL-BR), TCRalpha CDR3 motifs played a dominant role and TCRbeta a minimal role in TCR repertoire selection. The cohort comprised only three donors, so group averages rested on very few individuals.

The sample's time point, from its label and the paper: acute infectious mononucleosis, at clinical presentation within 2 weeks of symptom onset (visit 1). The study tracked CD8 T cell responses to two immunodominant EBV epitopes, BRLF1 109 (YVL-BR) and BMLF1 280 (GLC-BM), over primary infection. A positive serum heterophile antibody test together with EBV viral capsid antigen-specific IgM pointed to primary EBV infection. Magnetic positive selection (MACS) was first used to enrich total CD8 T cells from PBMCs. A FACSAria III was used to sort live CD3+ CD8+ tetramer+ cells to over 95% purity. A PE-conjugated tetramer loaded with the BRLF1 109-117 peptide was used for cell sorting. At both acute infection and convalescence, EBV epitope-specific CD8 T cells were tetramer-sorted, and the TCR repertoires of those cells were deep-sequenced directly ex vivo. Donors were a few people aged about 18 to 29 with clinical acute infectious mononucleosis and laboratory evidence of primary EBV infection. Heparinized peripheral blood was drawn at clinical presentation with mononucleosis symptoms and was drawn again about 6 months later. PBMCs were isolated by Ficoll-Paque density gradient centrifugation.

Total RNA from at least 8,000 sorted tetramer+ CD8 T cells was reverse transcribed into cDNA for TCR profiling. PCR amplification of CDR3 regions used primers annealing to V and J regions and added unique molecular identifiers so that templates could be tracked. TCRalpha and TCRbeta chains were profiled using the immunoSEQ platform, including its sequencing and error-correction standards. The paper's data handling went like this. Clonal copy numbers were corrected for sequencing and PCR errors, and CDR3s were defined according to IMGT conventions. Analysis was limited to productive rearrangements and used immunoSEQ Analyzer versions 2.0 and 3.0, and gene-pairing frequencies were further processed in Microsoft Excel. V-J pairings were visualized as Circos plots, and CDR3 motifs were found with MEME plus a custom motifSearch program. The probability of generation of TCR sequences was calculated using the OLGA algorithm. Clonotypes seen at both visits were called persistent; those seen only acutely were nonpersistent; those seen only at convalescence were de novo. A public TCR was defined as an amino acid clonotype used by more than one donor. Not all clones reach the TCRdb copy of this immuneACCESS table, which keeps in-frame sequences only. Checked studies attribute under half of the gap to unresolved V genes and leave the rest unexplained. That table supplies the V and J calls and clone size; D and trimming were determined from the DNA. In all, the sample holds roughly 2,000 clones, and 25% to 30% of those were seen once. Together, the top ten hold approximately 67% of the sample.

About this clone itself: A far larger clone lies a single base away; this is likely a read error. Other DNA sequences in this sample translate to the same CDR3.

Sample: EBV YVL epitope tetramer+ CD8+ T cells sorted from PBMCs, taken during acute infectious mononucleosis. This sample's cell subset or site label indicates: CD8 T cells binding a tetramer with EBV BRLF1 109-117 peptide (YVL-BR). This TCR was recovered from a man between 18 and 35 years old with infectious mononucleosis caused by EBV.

The DNA sequence is TGTGCCAGCAGCCAAGATCAGGGAACAGGGGAGCTGTTTTTT. This codes for CASSQDQGTGELFF. This sequence uses TRBV7-3 and TRBJ2-2; TRBD1 is perhaps the D gene, given 5 matching bases. From the germline V gene, CDR1 is SGHTA and CDR2 is FQGTGA. At the junction V is shortened by 5 bases and J by 8 bases, with 15 bases in between. The cysteine opens and the phenylalanine closes a CDR3 of 14 amino acids. The sequence is cut down to CDR3 DNA, 42 bases in frame from base 1. The CDR3 plus the reference TRBV7-3 and TRBJ2-2 genes for the other parts give the full variable domain: GAGVSQTPSNKVTEKGKYVELRCDPISGHTALYWYRQSLGQGPEFLIYFQGTGAADDSGLPNDRFFAVRPEGSVSTLKIQRTERGDSAVYLCASSQDQGTGELFFGEGSRLTVL.